These 26 T cell receptor beta chains were all obtained from the same sample, sequenced in a study of cytomegalovirus exposure and HLA in healthy donors. Method: immunoSEQ multiplex PCR; TCRdb's copy keeps in-frame clones and lacks some. The sample holds approximately 300,000 clones, 75% to 90% seen once. The specimen was PBMCs. These receptors were obtained from a woman younger than 30 in good health and CMV-seronegative.

The CDR3 protein is CASSQSASEYTDTQYF. For the CDR3, the DNA is TGCGCCAGCAGCCAAAGTGCTAGCGAGTACACAGATACGCAGTATTTT. V usage is TRBV4-3 and J usage is TRBJ2-3, with a weak D call TRBD2 (6 bases). The CDR3 is 16 amino acids. The V gene's germline CDR1 is LGHNA and CDR2 YSLEER. The V end lost 2 bases, the J end lost 2 bases, and 14 bases lay between the germline ends.

This chain joins TRBV6-5 and TRBJ1-2; 7 bases align to TRBD1. Germline assignment: CDR1 MNHEY and CDR2 SVGAGI. V was pared by 6 bases and J by 2 bases, with 3 bases of the junction left unmatched. This CDR3 has 13 amino acids. This CDR3 is CASSQTGNYGYTF. The CDR3 DNA sequence: TGTGCCAGCAGCCAGACAGGGAACTATGGCTACACCTTC.

The count of this clone is one. The chain combines TRBV2 with TRBJ2-7, with 7 nucleotides matching TRBD1. With V trimmed by 10 bases and J by 4 bases, 13 bases remained unmatched. This CDR3 has 14 residues. Germline CDR1 is SNHLY and CDR2 is FYNNEI. For the CDR3, the DNA is TGTGCCACCTGGGGCTTAGGGACAGCATACGAGCAGTACTTC. Translating it yields CATWGLGTAYEQYF.

The V call is TRBV6-6, the J call TRBJ2-2; the D gene is possibly TRBD1 (5 bases). CDR3 length: 14 amino acids. Germline V CDR1 and CDR2: MNHNY, SVGAGI (reference sequence). V gave up 2 bases and J gave up 4 bases, with 8 bases separating them. CDR3 DNA: TGTGCCAGCAGTTACCGACAGAGCACCGGGGAGCTGTTTTTT. It codes for CASSYRQSTGELFF.

V and J are TRBV6-5 and TRBJ2-7; TRBD1 matches 10 bases. Germline loops: CDR1 MNHEY, CDR2 SVGAGI. The CDR3 consists of 15 residues. The trim removed 6 bases at V and 6 bases at J, leaving 11 bases unmatched. CDR3 sequence: CASSAGGQGVVEQYF. The CDR3 nucleotides are TGTGCCAGCAGCGCCGGAGGACAGGGGGTAGTCGAGCAGTACTTC.

This chain connects TRBV27 to TRBJ2-2; the match to TRBD1 covers 9 bases. This CDR3 has 20 amino acids. The germline gives CDR1 MNHEY, CDR2 SMNVEV (reference sequence). J gave up 6 bases and V 5 bases, and 22 bases lay outside the gene matches. Written as DNA, the CDR3 is TGTGCCAGCAGTCCGGGCCTTGGACAGGGGAACTTTTGGGTCCCCGGGGAGCTGTTTTTT. Amino acids: CASSPGLGQGNFWVPGELFF.

This chain connects TRBV5-1 to TRBJ2-5; tentatively, D is TRBD1 (6 bases). From germline, CDR1 is SGHRS and CDR2 YFSETQ. Trimming shortened V by 6 bases and J by 5 bases, and 20 bases separated the two germline ends. This CDR3 has 15 residues. Here the CDR3 DNA reads TGCGCCAGCACCCCCTTTAGGGGGAGCTGGGAGACCCAGTACTTC. This sequence encodes CASTPFRGSWETQYF.

The chain couples TRBV5-8 to TRBJ1-2, with a tentative D call TRBD1 (6 bases). Deletions cut 3 bases from V and 3 bases from J, with 15 bases between. CDR3 length: 15 residues. From germline, CDR1 is SGHTS and CDR2 YDEGEE. DNA of the CDR3: TGTGCCAGCAGCTGGACGGCAGGGGAAGACTATGGCTACACCTTC. This sequence encodes CASSWTAGEDYGYTF. Combining the CDR3 with reference TRBV5-8 and TRBJ1-2 gives the whole variable domain EAGVTQSPTHLIKTRGQQATLRCSPISGHTSVYWYQQALGLGLQFLLWYDEGEERNRGNFPPRFSGRQFPNYSSELNVNALELEDSALYLCASSWTAGEDYGYTFGSGTRLTVV.

This clone was observed a few times. J is TRBJ1-2 and V is TRBV4-1, with a weak D call TRBD1 (6 bases). V was clipped by 0 bases and J by 9 bases, with 14 bases between them. The CDR3 runs 14 residues. Looked up from germline, CDR1 is MGHRA and CDR2 is YSYEKL. Here the CDR3 DNA reads TGCGCCAGCAGCCAAGATTGGGGGCTCCCAAGCTACACCTTC. Its protein product is CASSQDWGLPSYTF.

This chain joins TRBV14 and TRBJ1-2; D is possibly TRBD1 (5 bases). V was pared by 0 bases and J by 3 bases, with 11 bases between. This CDR3 contains 15 residues. Germline V gene lookup returns CDR1 SGHDN and CDR2 FVKESK. CDR3 coding DNA: TGTGCCAGCAGCCAAGATGGGGCGGCATACTATGGCTACACCTTC. As protein: CASSQDGAAYYGYTF.

The chain joins TRBV4-2 to TRBJ1-5, with unresolved D. The V end was cut by 0 bases, the J end by 5 bases, with 11 bases between. The CDR3 extends over 15 amino acids. Germline assignment: CDR1 LGHNA and CDR2 YNFKEQ. The CDR3 region has the DNA TGTGCCAGCAGCCAAGACCCAGGATGGGATCAGCCCCAGCATTTT. Translated, it gives CASSQDPGWDQPQHF.

The CDR3 bases are TGTGCCAGCAGCTATTCCCTGGACAGGTTGAACACTGAAGCTTTCTTT. Amino acids: CASSYSLDRLNTEAFF. The rearrangement links TRBV7-3 to TRBJ1-1; 7 positions agree with TRBD1. The CDR3 loop spans 16 amino acids. Germline CDR1 reads SGHTA; CDR2 reads FQGTGA. J gave up 0 bases and V 4 bases, and 8 bases lay outside the gene matches.

This chain links TRBV7-9 with TRBJ1-5, with 8 bases that match TRBD1. Germline-derived CDR1 and CDR2 are SEHNR and FQNEAQ (reference sequence). The CDR3 consists of 15 residues. With 2 bases clipped from V and 7 bases from J, the junction kept 7 bases outside the gene matches. This chain's CDR3 is CASSLNAGGGQPQHF. The CDR3 DNA is TGTGCCAGCAGCTTAAACGCAGGGGGCGGACAGCCCCAGCATTTT. Together with reference TRBV7-9 and TRBJ1-5, the CDR3 gives the full variable domain: DTGVSQNPRHKITKRGQNVTFRCDPISEHNRLYWYRQTLGQGPEFLTYFQNEAQLEKSRLLSDRFSAERPKGSFSTLEIQRTEQGDSAMYLCASSLNAGGGQPQHFGDGTRLSIL.

This chain uses TRBV6-5 with TRBJ1-5; no definite D call. Germline CDR1 MNHEY, CDR2 SVGAGI. The CDR3 sequence is 14 residues long. With 6 bases removed from V and 6 bases from J, the gap between germline ends came to 15 bases. The CDR3: CASSNLRAGQPQHF. DNA of the CDR3: TGTGCCAGCAGCAACCTGCGGGCAGGTCAGCCCCAGCATTTT.

J is TRBJ2-3 and V is TRBV6-1; D gene uncertain. Trimming removed 4 bases from V and 0 bases from J, with 11 bases in between. Germline assignment: CDR1 MNHNS and CDR2 SASEGT. The CDR3 covers 15 residues. CDR3 amino acids: CASSGLTTSTDTQYF. The CDR3 coding sequence is TGTGCCAGCAGTGGCCTAACTACTAGCACAGATACGCAGTATTTT.

The chain employs TRBV7-2 and TRBJ1-1; D may be TRBD1 (5 bases). The CDR3 runs to 14 residues. V shed 4 bases and J shed 3 bases, with 12 bases lying between them. The germline V gene has CDR1 SGHTA and CDR2 FQGNSA. CDR3 residues: CASSSDISDTEAFF. In nucleotides, the CDR3 is TGTGCCAGCAGCTCGGACATTTCTGACACTGAAGCTTTCTTT.

The chain is built from TRBV21-1 and TRBJ2-1; the DNA was not compared with TRBD2, the D call given in the table. TRBV21-1 is a pseudogene. The CDR3 extends over 19 amino acids. CDR3: CASSKGEGLAGDRYNEQFF. The CDR3 DNA reads as TGTGCCAGCAGCAAAGGTGAAGGACTAGCGGGAGATCGCTACAATGAGCAGTTCTTC.

The V and J genes are TRBV9 and TRBJ2-1, with TRBD2 as a possible D gene (6 bases). Germline V gives CDR1 SGDLS, CDR2 YYNGEE. Trimming pared 0 bases from V and 0 bases from J, leaving 16 bases between. The CDR3 runs 18 residues. The CDR3 here is CASSVGGGIHISYNEQFF. CDR3 nucleotides: TGTGCCAGCAGCGTAGGTGGCGGGATCCATATCTCCTACAATGAGCAGTTCTTC.

CDR3 sequence: CASSWTGKDYGYTF. CDR3 in DNA: TGTGCCAGCAGTTGGACAGGGAAGGACTATGGCTACACCTTC. The J gene is TRBJ1-2, the V gene TRBV6-6, with 8 bases that match TRBD1. V lost 4 bases and J lost 3; bases outside the gene matches: 4. The CDR3 loop spans 14 amino acids. Germline V gene data show CDR1 as MNHNY and CDR2 as SVGAGI (reference sequence).

The chain combines TRBV4-2 with TRBJ2-4, with D perhaps matching TRBD2 (5 bases). The germline V gene encodes CDR1 LGHNA and CDR2 YNFKEQ. The V gene lost 8 bases and the J gene lost 6 bases, with 17 bases spanning the gap. The CDR3 length is 14 residues. The DNA of the CDR3 is TGTGCCAGCGGCGCCAGAACAGCGGCAAACATTCAGTACTTC. It encodes CASGARTAANIQYF.

The chain uses TRBV9 and TRBJ2-1; D unresolved. The germline CDR1 and CDR2 sequences are SGDLS and YYNGEE. The CDR3 is 17 amino acids. V lost 3 bases to trimming and J lost 5 bases, with 21 bases between them. CDR3 sequence reads: CASSAPRAALRDNEQFF. The CDR3 coding sequence is TGTGCCAGCAGCGCCCCCCGCGCGGCTCTTCGGGACAATGAGCAGTTCTTC.

This rearrangement joins TRBV7-2 to TRBJ2-3; no firm D call. Germline V lookup: CDR1 SGHTA, CDR2 FQGNSA. Trimming shortened V by 5 bases and J by 0 bases, and 15 bases separated the two germline ends. CDR3 length equals 16 residues. In DNA, the CDR3 is TGTGCCAGCAGCCTCTACCCTCTGACTAGCACAGATACGCAGTATTTT. As protein: CASSLYPLTSTDTQYF.

The chain combines TRBV29-1 with TRBJ2-1, with 10 bases fitting TRBD1. Germline CDR1 reads SQVTM; CDR2 reads ANQGSEA. The ends lost 6 bases at V and 7 bases at J; junction bases unmatched: 6. The CDR3 length is 13 residues. Written as DNA, the CDR3 is TGCAGCGTGGGACAGGGGATGGGGAATGAGCAGTTCTTC. Amino acid sequence: CSVGQGMGNEQFF.

Comments on this clone: The sample contains more than one DNA sequence encoding this CDR3. This chain connects TRBV19 to TRBJ2-7, with 7 bases identical to TRBD1. Looked up from germline, CDR1 is LNHDA and CDR2 is SQIVND (reference sequence). V dropped 1 base and J dropped 3; count of bases not matched to a gene: 3. The CDR3 is made up of 14 amino acids. The CDR3 nucleotides read TGTGCCAGTAGTATAGTTAGGGACAGCTACGAGCAGTACTTC. Residues: CASSIVRDSYEQYF.

This chain connects TRBV7-2 to TRBJ2-7, with D perhaps matching TRBD2 (6 bases). The CDR3 loop spans 16 amino acids. V lost 5 bases and J lost 0, with 17 bases in between. Germline V gene sequence: CDR1 SGHTA, CDR2 FQGNSA. The chain's CDR3 is CASSPRGLASSYEQYF. The DNA for the CDR3 is TGTGCCAGCAGCCCGAGGGGACTCGCGAGCTCCTACGAGCAGTACTTC.

The chain carries TRBV11-2 and TRBJ2-5, with TRBD2 identical over 9 bases. This CDR3 spans 15 amino acids. Trimming at V came to 5 bases and at J to 5 bases, leaving 9 bases not matched to a gene. Germline CDR1 SGHAT, CDR2 FQNNGV. The CDR3 DNA is TGTGCCAGCAGCCGTGTGCGGGGGGGGACGGAGACCCAGTACTTC. Encoded protein: CASSRVRGGTETQYF.